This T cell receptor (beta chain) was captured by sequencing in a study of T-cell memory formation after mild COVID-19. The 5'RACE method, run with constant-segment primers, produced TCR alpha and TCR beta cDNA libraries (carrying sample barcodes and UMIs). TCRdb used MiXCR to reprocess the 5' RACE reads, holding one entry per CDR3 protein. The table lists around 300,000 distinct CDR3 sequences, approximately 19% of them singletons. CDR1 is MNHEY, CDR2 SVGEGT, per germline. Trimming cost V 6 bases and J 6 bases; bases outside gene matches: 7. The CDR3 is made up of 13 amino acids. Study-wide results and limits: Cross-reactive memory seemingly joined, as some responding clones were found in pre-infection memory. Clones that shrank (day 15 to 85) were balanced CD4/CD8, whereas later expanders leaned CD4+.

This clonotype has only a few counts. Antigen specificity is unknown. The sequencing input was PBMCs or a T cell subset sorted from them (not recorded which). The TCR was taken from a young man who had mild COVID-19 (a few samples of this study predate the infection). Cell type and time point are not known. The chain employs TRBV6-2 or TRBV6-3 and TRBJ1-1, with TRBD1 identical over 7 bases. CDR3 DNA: TGTGCCAGCAGGCAGGGGGGTCGGTCTGAAGCTTTCTTT. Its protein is CASRQGGRSEAFF.